This TCR beta chain is drawn from a study of T cell responses to AZD1222 COVID-19 vaccine. The CDR3 length is 15 residues. CDR1 SGHDN and CDR2 FVKESK come from the germline V gene. V was clipped by 4 bases and J by 2 bases, with 12 bases between them. Findings of the study overall: Of spike-specific TCRs, nearly half reportedly target regions left unmutated in variants. Across the whole spike, CD4 TCRs peaked at regions 160-218 and 743-854.

Pooling of second doses given at about 4 or about 12 weeks was done. This table comes from immunoSEQ multiplex PCR, and its TCRdb copy is limited to in-frame clones, with some not included. The table lists some 150,000 clones, 88% of them singletons. On this clone itself: Its target is not known.

The TCR originated in an adult who received the AZD1222 COVID-19 vaccine. Sample: peripheral blood, taken 28 days after the second AZD1222 dose. V is TRBV14 and J is TRBJ2-1; no firm D call. The CDR3 region has the DNA TGTGCCAGCAGCCGCCAGCAGTCCACCTACAATGAGCAGTTCTTC. Residues: CASSRQQSTYNEQFF.